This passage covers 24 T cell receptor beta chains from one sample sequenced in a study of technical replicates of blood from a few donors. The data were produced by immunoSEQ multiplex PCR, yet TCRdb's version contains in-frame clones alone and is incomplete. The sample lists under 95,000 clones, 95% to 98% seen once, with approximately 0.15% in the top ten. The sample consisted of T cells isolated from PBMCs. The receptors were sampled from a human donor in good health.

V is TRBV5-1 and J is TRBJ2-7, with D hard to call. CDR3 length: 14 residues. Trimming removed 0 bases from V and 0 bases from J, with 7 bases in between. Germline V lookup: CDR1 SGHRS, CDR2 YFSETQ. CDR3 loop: CASSLEHSSYEQYF. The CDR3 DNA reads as TGCGCCAGCAGCTTGGAGCACAGCTCCTACGAGCAGTACTTC.

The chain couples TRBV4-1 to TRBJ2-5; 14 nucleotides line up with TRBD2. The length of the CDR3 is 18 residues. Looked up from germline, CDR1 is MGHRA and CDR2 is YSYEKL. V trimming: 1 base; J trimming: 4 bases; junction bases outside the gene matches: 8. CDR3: CASSQVATSGGARETQYF. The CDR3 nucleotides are TGCGCCAGCAGCCAAGTAGCGACTAGCGGGGGGGCCAGAGAGACCCAGTACTTC.

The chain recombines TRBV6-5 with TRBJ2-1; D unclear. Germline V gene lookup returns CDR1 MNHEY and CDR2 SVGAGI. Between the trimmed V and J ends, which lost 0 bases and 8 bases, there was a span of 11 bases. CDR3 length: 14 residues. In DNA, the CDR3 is TGTGCCAGCAGTTACTCTGGGCAGGTGGATGAGCAGTTCTTC. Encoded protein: CASSYSGQVDEQFF.

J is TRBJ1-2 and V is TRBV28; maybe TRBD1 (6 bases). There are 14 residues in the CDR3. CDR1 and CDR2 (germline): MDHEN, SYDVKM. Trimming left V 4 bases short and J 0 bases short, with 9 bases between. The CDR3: CASSSGTTNYGYTF. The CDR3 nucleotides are TGTGCCAGCAGTTCCGGGACAACTAACTATGGCTACACCTTC.

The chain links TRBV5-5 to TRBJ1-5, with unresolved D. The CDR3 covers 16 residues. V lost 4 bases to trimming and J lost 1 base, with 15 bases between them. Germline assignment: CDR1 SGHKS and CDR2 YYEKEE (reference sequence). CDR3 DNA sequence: TGTGCCAGCAGCCAGCACCGGGATCCGAGCAATCAGCCCCAGCATTTT. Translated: CASSQHRDPSNQPQHF.

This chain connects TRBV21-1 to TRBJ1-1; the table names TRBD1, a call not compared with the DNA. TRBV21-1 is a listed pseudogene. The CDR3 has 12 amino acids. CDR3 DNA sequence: TGTGCCAGGGGGTCAGGGGGGACTGAAGCTTTCTTT. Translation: CARGSGGTEAFF.

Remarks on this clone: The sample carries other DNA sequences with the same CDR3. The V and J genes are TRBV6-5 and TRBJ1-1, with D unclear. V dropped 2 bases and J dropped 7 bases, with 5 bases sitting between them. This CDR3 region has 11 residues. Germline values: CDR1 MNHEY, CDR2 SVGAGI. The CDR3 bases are TGTGCCAGCAGTTACCGAGGTGAAGCTTTCTTT. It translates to CASSYRGEAFF.

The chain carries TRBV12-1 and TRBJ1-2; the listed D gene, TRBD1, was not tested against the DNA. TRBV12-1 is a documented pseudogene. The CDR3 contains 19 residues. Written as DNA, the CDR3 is TGTGCCAGCAGCTTTGCGCGAATGGTGGGCAGGGCGGAACACTATGGCTACACCTTC. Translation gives CASSFARMVGRAEHYGYTF.

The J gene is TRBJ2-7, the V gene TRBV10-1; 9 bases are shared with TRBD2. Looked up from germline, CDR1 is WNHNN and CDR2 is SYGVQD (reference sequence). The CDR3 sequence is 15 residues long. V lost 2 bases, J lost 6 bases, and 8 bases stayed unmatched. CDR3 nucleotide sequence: TGCGCCAGCAGTGAGACGGCGGGGGGGCCAGGCGAGCAGTACTTC. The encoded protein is CASSETAGGPGEQYF.

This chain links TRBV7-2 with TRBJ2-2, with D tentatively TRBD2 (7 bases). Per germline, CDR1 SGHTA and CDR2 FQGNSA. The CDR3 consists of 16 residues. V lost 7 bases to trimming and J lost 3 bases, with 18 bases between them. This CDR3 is CASNKYGGRDTGELFF. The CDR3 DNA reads TGTGCCAGCAACAAGTACGGGGGGCGCGACACCGGGGAGCTGTTTTTT.

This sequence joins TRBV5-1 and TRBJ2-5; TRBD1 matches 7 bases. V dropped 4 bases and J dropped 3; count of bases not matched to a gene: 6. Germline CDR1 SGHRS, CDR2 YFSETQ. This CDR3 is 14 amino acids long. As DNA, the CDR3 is TGCGCCAGCAGCGCCTCAGGGGGAGAAGAGACCCAGTACTTC. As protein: CASSASGGEETQYF.

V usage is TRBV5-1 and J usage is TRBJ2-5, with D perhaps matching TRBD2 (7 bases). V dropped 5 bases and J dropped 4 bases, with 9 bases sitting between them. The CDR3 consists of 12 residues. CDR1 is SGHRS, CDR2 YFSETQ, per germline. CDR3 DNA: TGCGCCAGCAGTAGGGGGGGAGAGACCCAGTACTTC. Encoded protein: CASSRGGETQYF.

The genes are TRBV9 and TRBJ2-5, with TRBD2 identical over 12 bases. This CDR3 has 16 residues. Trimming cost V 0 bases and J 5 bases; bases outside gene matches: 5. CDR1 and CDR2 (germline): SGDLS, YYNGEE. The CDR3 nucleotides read TGTGCCAGCAGCGTAGGTCTAGCGGGGGGGGTGGAGACCCAGTACTTC. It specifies CASSVGLAGGVETQYF.

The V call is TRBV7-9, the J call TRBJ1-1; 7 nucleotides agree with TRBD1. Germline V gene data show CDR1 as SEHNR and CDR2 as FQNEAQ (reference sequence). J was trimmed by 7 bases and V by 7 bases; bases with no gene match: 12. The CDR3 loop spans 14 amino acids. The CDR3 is CASTSRGPDLEAFF. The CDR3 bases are TGTGCCAGCACCTCAAGGGGGCCCGACCTTGAAGCTTTCTTT.

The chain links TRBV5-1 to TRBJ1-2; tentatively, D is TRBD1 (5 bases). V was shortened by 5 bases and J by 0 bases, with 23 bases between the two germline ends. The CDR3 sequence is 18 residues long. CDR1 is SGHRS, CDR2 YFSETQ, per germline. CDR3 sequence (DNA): TGCGCCAGCAGAATGAATCAGGGTACGGGTTTCACTAACTATGGCTACACCTTC. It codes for CASRMNQGTGFTNYGYTF.

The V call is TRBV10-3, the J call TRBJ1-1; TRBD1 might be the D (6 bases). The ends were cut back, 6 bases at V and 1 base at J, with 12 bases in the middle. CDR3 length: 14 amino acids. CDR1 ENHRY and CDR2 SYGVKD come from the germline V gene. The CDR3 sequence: CAIRGTGPNTEAFF. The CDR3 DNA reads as TGTGCCATCAGGGGTACAGGGCCGAACACTGAAGCTTTCTTT.

The CDR3 DNA reads TGTGCCAGCAGACACATTAACACCGGGGAGCTGTTTTTT. Translating gives CASRHINTGELFF. The chain couples TRBV11-2 to TRBJ2-2; D is uncertain. Germline V gives CDR1 SGHAT, CDR2 FQNNGV. The CDR3 runs 13 residues. V was cut by 6 bases and J by 2 bases, with 7 bases left in between.

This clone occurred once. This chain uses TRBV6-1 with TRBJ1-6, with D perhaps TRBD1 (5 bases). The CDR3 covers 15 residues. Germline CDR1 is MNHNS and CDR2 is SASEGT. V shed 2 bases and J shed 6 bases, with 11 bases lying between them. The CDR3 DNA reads TGTGCCAGCAGTGAAATGGGGGGTGTTAATTCACCCCTCCACTTT. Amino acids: CASSEMGGVNSPLHF.

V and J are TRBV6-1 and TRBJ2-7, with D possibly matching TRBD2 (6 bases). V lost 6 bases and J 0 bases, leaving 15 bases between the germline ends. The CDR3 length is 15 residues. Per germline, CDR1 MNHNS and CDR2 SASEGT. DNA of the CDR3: TGTGCCAGCAGACCCGGGGGACCGCGCTCCTACGAGCAGTACTTC. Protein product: CASRPGGPRSYEQYF.

CDR3 sequence: CASSSSGGSYYNEQFF. The CDR3 bases are TGTGCCAGCAGCTCCTCCGGCGGGAGTTACTACAATGAGCAGTTCTTC. This chain joins TRBV7-8 and TRBJ2-1; 7 bases are a match to TRBD2. Unmatched junction bases numbered 9, after V lost 4 bases and J lost 3 bases. Germline-derived CDR1 and CDR2 are SGHVS and FQNEAQ. There are 16 residues in the CDR3.

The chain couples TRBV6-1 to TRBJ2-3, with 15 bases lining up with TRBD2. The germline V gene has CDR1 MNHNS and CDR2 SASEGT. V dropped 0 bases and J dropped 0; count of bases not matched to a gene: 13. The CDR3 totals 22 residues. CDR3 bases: TGTGCCAGCAGTGAAGCGCTACCCGGACTAGCGGGAGGGATGCGAAGCACAGATACGCAGTATTTT. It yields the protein CASSEALPGLAGGMRSTDTQYF.

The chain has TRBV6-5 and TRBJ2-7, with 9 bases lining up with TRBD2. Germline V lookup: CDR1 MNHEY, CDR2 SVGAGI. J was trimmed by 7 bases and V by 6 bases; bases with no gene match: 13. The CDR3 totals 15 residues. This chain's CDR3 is CASSPLLSGRGEQYF. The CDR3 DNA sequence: TGTGCCAGCAGCCCCCTTCTTAGCGGGAGAGGGGAGCAGTACTTC.

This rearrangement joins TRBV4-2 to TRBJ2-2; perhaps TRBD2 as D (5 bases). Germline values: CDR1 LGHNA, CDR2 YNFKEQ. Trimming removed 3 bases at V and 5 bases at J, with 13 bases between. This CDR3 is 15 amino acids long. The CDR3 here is CASSQWGALTGELFF. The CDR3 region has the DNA TGTGCCAGCAGCCAGTGGGGAGCTCTAACCGGGGAGCTGTTTTTT.

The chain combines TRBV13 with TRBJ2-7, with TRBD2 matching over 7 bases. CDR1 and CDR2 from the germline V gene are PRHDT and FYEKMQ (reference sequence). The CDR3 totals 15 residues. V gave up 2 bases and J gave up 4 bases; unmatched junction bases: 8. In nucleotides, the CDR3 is TGTGCCAGCAGCTTAACTAGGGAGGGCCGGTACGAGCAGTACTTC. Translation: CASSLTREGRYEQYF. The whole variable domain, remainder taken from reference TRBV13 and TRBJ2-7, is AAGVIQSPRHLIKEKRETATLKCYPIPRHDTVYWYQQGPGQDPQFLISFYEKMQSDKGSIPDRFSAQQFSDYHSELNMSSLELGDSALYFCASSLTREGRYEQYFGPGTRLTVT.